This T cell receptor beta chain is drawn from a study of Graves' ophthalmopathy and Graves' hyperthyroidism. Study summary: The stable label applied to hyperthyroidism with no ophthalmopathy within 18 months of follow-up. Study conclusions and caveats: Sensitivity reached 85% to 90% and specificity around 81% for a 13-signature model separating ophthalmopathy from stable hyperthyroidism.

As for this clonotype: Its antigen is undetermined.

As the template, RNA transcripts were used to amplify TCR beta CDR3 regions. The library came from an HTBI-primed first-round RT-PCR and a second-round multiplex PCR. TCRdb passed the multiplex PCR reads through MiXCR, listing each CDR3 protein once. The top ten clones hold approximately 12% of a sample with over a million distinct CDR3 sequences, 35% to 45% of them seen once. Trimming stripped 2 bases from V and 3 bases from J, with 5 bases between. Germline V gene lookup returns CDR1 WSHSY and CDR2 SAAADI. This CDR3 spans 14 amino acids. This TCR came from an adult man with Graves' hyperthyroidism. Sequencing was done on a sample of peripheral blood or thyroid tissue (not recorded which). This rearrangement joins TRBV10-2 to TRBJ2-6; no clear D. The CDR3 nucleotides are TGCGCCAGCAGTGAGGGGGTTGGGGCCAACGTCCTGACTTTC. Translating gives CASSEGVGANVLTF.